These 25 T cell receptor beta chains were all obtained from the same sample, sequenced in a study of blood T cells in healthy people across ages. It was with a sample-barcoded 5' primer and a J-beta primer mix that a second PCR of roughly 7 to 12 cycles was run. TCRdb re-called the 5' RACE reads through MiXCR, storing one row per CDR3 protein. Among 1,100,000 or so distinct CDR3 sequences listed, less than 50% were seen once. Sequenced input: blood. The receptors originated from a woman aged 55-75 years in good health.

The chain links TRBV4-1 to TRBJ2-7; D gene ambiguous. Germline-derived CDR1 and CDR2 are MGHRA and YSYEKL. Trimming took 2 bases from V and 6 from J, leaving 11 bases between them. The length of the CDR3 is 13 residues. CDR3 region: CASSQTAGGEQYF. The CDR3 DNA sequence: TGCGCCAGCAGCCAAACAGCCGGTGGCGAGCAGTACTTC.

The chain has TRBV4-2 and TRBJ1-2; D may be TRBD1 (6 bases). The CDR3 is 16 residues long. Trimming removed 2 bases from V and 0 bases from J, with 13 bases in between. CDR1 is LGHNA, CDR2 YNFKEQ, per germline. CDR3: CASSQPGDISNYGYTF. The DNA of the CDR3 is TGTGCCAGCAGCCAACCCGGGGACATTTCTAACTATGGCTACACCTTC.

V and J are TRBV28 and TRBJ1-5; 7 bases agree with TRBD1. Trimming cost V 10 bases and J 0 bases; bases outside gene matches: 9. Germline V gene lookup returns CDR1 MDHEN and CDR2 SYDVKM. This CDR3 is 15 amino acids long. The CDR3 region is CANGQGGLSNQPQHF. The CDR3 nucleotides read TGTGCCAACGGGCAGGGGGGACTTAGCAATCAGCCCCAGCATTTT.

V and J are TRBV28 and TRBJ2-4; TRBD1 is a possible D gene (6 bases). The J call is uncertain, as TRBJ2-7 better fits the DNA end. The germline CDR1 and CDR2 sequences are MDHEN and SYDVKM. This CDR3 is built from 15 residues. The CDR3 DNA reads TGTGCCAGCAGTTTTAGTTACAGGGTTGGTCACGAGCAGTACTTC. This translates into CASSFSYRVGHEQYF.

The chain employs TRBV20-1 and TRBJ2-7; 12 bases are shared with TRBD2. CDR1 is DFQATT and CDR2 is SNEGSKA in the germline V gene (reference sequence). The CDR3 runs 16 residues. V shed 3 bases, J shed 0 bases, and the junction held 6 bases outside the gene matches. Here the CDR3 reads CSARGMTSGSSYEQYF. CDR3 bases: TGCAGTGCTAGGGGAATGACTAGCGGGAGCTCCTACGAGCAGTACTTC.

V usage is TRBV6-5 and J usage is TRBJ2-3, with a possible D match to TRBD2 (6 bases). The CDR3 totals 16 residues. V was pared by 3 bases and J by 4 bases, with 17 bases between. Germline CDR1 is MNHEY and CDR2 is SVGAGI. CDR3 loop: CASSYGGGTLADTQYF. CDR3 nucleotides: TGTGCCAGCAGTTATGGAGGCGGGACGTTGGCAGATACGCAGTATTTT.

The chain couples TRBV5-1 to TRBJ2-7; 7 bases fit TRBD1. This CDR3 contains 14 residues. V was pared by 4 bases and J by 6 bases, with 10 bases of the junction left unmatched. The germline V gene encodes CDR1 SGHRS and CDR2 YFSETQ. This CDR3 is CASSASTGDGEQYF. The CDR3 DNA is TGCGCCAGCAGCGCCTCTACAGGGGACGGCGAGCAGTACTTC.

The chain links TRBV20-1 to TRBJ2-1; TRBD1 matches 11 bases. V shed 4 bases, J shed 2 bases, and the junction held 4 bases outside the gene matches. This CDR3 contains 15 residues. Germline values: CDR1 DFQATT, CDR2 SNEGSKA (reference sequence). CDR3 in DNA: TGCAGTGCTAAGTGGACAGGGGGCGCCTACAATGAGCAGTTCTTC. Translation: CSAKWTGGAYNEQFF.

The chain links TRBV6-5 to TRBJ1-2; D is unclear. The CDR3 runs 13 residues. V gave up 5 bases and J gave up 6 bases, with 13 bases separating them. From germline, CDR1 is MNHEY and CDR2 SVGAGI. CDR3 coding DNA: TGTGCCAGCAGTACCATGTGGTGGGATGGCTACACCTTC. Its translation is CASSTMWWDGYTF.

The chain combines TRBV6-1 with TRBJ2-1, with D tentatively TRBD1 or TRBD2 (5 bases each). The CDR3 extends over 13 amino acids. V lost 0 bases and J 10 bases, leaving 10 bases between the germline ends. Germline V gene data show CDR1 as MNHNS and CDR2 as SASEGT. CDR3 region: CASSEAPGTEQFF. The CDR3 region has the DNA TGTGCCAGCAGTGAAGCGCCGGGGACCGAGCAGTTCTTC.

This clonotype was seen more than once but under ten times. CDR3 DNA sequence: TGTGCCAGCCAGCAGGGAGAGGGCCGAGATACGCAGTATTTT. Its protein product is CASQQGEGRDTQYF. V gene TRBV9 combines with J gene TRBJ2-3; perhaps D is TRBD1 or TRBD2 (5 bases each). CDR1 is SGDLS and CDR2 is YYNGEE in the germline V gene. The CDR3 is 14 amino acids. Trimming left V 7 bases short and J 5 bases short, with 17 bases between.

This CDR3 is CASTLASQGTGYTF. The CDR3 nucleotides are TGTGCCAGCACTCTGGCTTCCCAGGGGACCGGCTACACCTTC. The V gene is TRBV2, the J gene TRBJ1-2, with a tentative D call TRBD1 (6 bases). V lost 7 bases, J lost 8 bases, and 20 bases lay in between. The CDR3 contains 14 residues. Germline CDR1 and CDR2: SNHLY and FYNNEI.

The genes are TRBV3-1 and TRBJ1-1; D uncertain. The germline V and J ends were trimmed by 4 bases and 6 bases, with 21 bases remaining between them. Germline assignment: CDR1 LGHDT and CDR2 YNNKEL (reference sequence). The CDR3 runs to 16 residues. The CDR3 loop is CASSPRTLNTAPEAFF. CDR3 in DNA: TGTGCCAGCAGCCCCAGGACCTTGAATACCGCACCTGAAGCTTTCTTT. The full variable domain, in which reference TRBV3-1 and TRBJ1-1 provide the parts outside the CDR3, is DTAVSQTPKYLVTQMGNDKSIKCEQNLGHDTMYWYKQDSKKFLKIMFSYNNKELIINETVPNRFSPKSPDKAHLNLHINSLELGDSAVYFCASSPRTLNTAPEAFFGQGTRLTVV.

This clonotype appeared a few times. This rearrangement joins TRBV3-1 to TRBJ1-4; D is uncertain. The CDR3 is made up of 16 amino acids. CDR1 is LGHDT, CDR2 YNNKEL, per germline (reference sequence). Trimming left V 4 bases short and J 4 bases short, with 16 bases between. CDR3 bases: TGTGCCAGCAGCCCGACCGGTCGGGCGGATAATGAAAAACTGTTTTTT. Its translation: CASSPTGRADNEKLFF.

The chain recombines TRBV2 with TRBJ2-1; D assignment may be TRBD1 or TRBD2 (5 bases each). Germline V gives CDR1 SNHLY, CDR2 FYNNEI. V was clipped by 4 bases and J by 5 bases, with 12 bases between them. This CDR3 has 14 residues. Here the CDR3 DNA reads TGTGCCAGCAGTGGGGACGGGTCCCACAATGAGCAGTTCTTC. Its protein is CASSGDGSHNEQFF.

Only a few counts were recorded for this clonotype. This chain links TRBV14 with TRBJ2-5; tentatively, D is TRBD2 (6 bases). Trimming removed 1 base from V and 2 bases from J, with 14 bases in between. Germline CDR1 SGHDN, CDR2 FVKESK. The CDR3 is 16 residues long. CDR3 DNA sequence: TGTGCCAGCAGCCAAGTGGGGGGATCCACGCAAGAGACCCAGTACTTC. Translating it yields CASSQVGGSTQETQYF.

This chain joins TRBV6-2 or TRBV6-3 and TRBJ2-5, with 8 nucleotides matching TRBD2. Germline-derived CDR1 and CDR2 are MNHEY and SVGEGT. Germline trimming cut 11 bases from V and 5 bases from J; bases unmatched to any gene: 16. CDR3 length equals 15 residues. The CDR3 DNA reads as TGTGCCGGCCGATCGACCGGGACTAGAGGGGAGACCCAGTACTTC. Protein sequence: CAGRSTGTRGETQYF.

This chain connects TRBV7-9 to TRBJ2-7, with TRBD2 matching over 10 bases. This CDR3 comprises 15 residues. The trim removed 1 base at V and 3 bases at J, leaving 3 bases unmatched. Looked up from germline, CDR1 is SEHNR and CDR2 is FQNEAQ (reference sequence). The CDR3 reads CASSLVGTSDYEQYF. CDR3 sequence (DNA): TGTGCCAGCAGCTTAGTCGGGACTAGCGACTACGAGCAGTACTTC.

This clonotype was detected a few times. This chain joins TRBV27 and TRBJ2-7; D unclear. With 6 bases removed from V and 4 bases from J, the gap between germline ends came to 13 bases. CDR1 is MNHEY and CDR2 is SMNVEV in the germline V gene (reference sequence). CDR3 length equals 13 residues. The CDR3 spells CASRTPLGYEQYF. The CDR3 DNA is TGTGCCAGCAGAACCCCCTTGGGTTACGAGCAGTACTTC.

V and J are TRBV25-1 and TRBJ2-1, with 14 bases fitting TRBD2. With 1 base clipped from V and 15 bases from J, the junction kept 8 bases outside the gene matches. CDR1 and CDR2 from the germline V gene are MGHDK and SYGVNS. The CDR3 consists of 15 residues. The CDR3 loop reads CASSESGLAGGWPFF. The CDR3 DNA follows: TGTGCCAGCAGTGAATCAGGACTAGCGGGAGGATGGCCGTTCTTC.

This clonotype occurred a few times. This chain links TRBV6-2 or TRBV6-3 with TRBJ2-7; D not certain. V lost 2 bases to trimming and J lost 2 bases, with 19 bases between them. CDR3 length equals 17 residues. The germline V gene has CDR1 MNHEY and CDR2 SVGEGT. CDR3 residues: CASSYGFRGPTTYEQYF. The DNA for the CDR3 is TGTGCCAGCAGTTACGGGTTCCGTGGTCCCACAACCTACGAGCAGTACTTC.

The J gene is TRBJ2-7, the V gene TRBV20-1; no reliable D call. CDR1 is DFQATT, CDR2 SNEGSKA, per germline (reference sequence). The germline V and J ends were trimmed by 6 bases and 3 bases, with 9 bases remaining between them. The CDR3 sequence is 11 residues long. The CDR3 sequence: CSAITGYEQYF. CDR3 nucleotide sequence: TGCAGTGCCATAACCGGCTACGAGCAGTACTTC.

V gene TRBV20-1 combines with J gene TRBJ2-3; TRBD2 agrees at 9 bases. The CDR3 is made up of 14 amino acids. Germline V gives CDR1 DFQATT, CDR2 SNEGSKA (reference sequence). The trim removed 6 bases at V and 2 bases at J, leaving 6 bases unmatched. In DNA, the CDR3 is TGCAGTGCCATGAGCGGGGGGAACACAGATACGCAGTATTTT. Its protein product is CSAMSGGNTDTQYF.

This clonotype was seen repeatedly, ten times or more. An end of the junction differs from the germline gene, which may be a read error. The DNA for the CDR3 is TGTGCCAGCAGCTTAGGGCTTAGCACAGATACGCAGTATTTT. Translation: CASSLGLSTDTQYF. The V and J genes are TRBV5-1 and TRBJ2-3; no definite D call. The V gene's germline CDR1 is SGHRS and CDR2 YFSETQ. The CDR3 has 14 amino acids.

This clonotype has a handful of counts. The rearrangement uses TRBV27 and TRBJ1-6; D may be TRBD1 (6 bases). The CDR3 sequence is 12 residues long. In germline, CDR1 is MNHEY, CDR2 SMNVEV (reference sequence). Trimming left V 2 bases short and J 14 bases short, with 10 bases between. CDR3 region: CASSLDRRALHF. The CDR3 coding sequence is TGTGCCAGCAGTTTAGACAGGAGGGCCCTCCACTTT.